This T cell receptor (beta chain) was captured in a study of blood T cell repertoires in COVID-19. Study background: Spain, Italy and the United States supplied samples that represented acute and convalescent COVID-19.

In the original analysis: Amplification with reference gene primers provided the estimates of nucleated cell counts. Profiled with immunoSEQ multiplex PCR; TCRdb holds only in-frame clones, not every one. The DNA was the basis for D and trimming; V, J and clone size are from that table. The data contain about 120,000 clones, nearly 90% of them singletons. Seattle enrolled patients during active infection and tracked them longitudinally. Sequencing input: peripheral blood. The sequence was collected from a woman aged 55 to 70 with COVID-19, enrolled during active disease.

Here the CDR3 DNA reads TGTGCCAGCTCTCCGACAGGGGAGAGGGATACGCAGTATTTT. It yields the protein CASSPTGERDTQYF. V gene TRBV18 combines with J gene TRBJ2-3; TRBD1 aligns across 8 bases. The CDR3 is made up of 14 amino acids. V lost 6 bases and J lost 6; bases outside the gene matches: 8. Per the germline V gene, CDR1 is KGHSH and CDR2 is LQKENI.